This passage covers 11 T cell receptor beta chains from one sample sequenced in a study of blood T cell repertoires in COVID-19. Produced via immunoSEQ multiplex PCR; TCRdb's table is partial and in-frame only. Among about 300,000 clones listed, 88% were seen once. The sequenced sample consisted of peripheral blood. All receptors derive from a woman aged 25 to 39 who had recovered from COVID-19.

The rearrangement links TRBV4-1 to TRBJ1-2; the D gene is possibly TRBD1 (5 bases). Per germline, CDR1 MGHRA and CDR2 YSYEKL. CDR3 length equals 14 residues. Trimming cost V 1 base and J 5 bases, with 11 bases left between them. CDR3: CASSQVGGGYGYTF. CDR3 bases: TGCGCCAGCAGCCAAGTGGGGGGGGGATATGGCTACACCTTC.

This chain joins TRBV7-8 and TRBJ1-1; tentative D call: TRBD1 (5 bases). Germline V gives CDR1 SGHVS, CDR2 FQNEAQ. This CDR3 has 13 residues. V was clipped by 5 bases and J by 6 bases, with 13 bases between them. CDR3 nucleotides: TGTGCCAGCAGCCCCGGGACTCCTTCTGAAGCTTTCTTT. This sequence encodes CASSPGTPSEAFF.

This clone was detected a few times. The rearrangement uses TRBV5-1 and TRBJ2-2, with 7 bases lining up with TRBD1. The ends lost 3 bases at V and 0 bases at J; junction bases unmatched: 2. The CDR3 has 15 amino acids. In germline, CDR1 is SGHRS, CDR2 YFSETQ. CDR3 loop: CASSSDRPNTGELFF. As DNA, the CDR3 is TGCGCCAGCAGCTCGGACAGGCCGAACACCGGGGAGCTGTTTTTT.

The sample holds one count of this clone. The CDR3 DNA is TGTGCCAGCAGTTTGGGGGCGGCCCAGTACTTC. Translated, it gives CASSLGAAQYF. The chain couples TRBV27 to TRBJ2-5; D might be TRBD1 (6 bases). V lost 3 bases to trimming and J lost 9 bases, with 8 bases between them. Germline V CDR1 and CDR2: MNHEY, SMNVEV (reference sequence). The CDR3 sequence is 11 residues long.

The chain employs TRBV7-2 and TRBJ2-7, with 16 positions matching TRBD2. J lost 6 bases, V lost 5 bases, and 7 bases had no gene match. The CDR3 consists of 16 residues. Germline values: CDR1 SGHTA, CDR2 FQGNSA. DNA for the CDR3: TGTGCCAGCAGCCCCGGGACTAGCGGGGGGGGCCGCGAGCAGTACTTC. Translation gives CASSPGTSGGGREQYF.

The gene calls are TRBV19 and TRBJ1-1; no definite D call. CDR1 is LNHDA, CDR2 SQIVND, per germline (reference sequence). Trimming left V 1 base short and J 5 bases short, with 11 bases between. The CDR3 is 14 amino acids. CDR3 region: CASSIAYKETEAFF. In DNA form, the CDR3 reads TGTGCCAGTAGTATAGCCTATAAAGAGACTGAAGCTTTCTTT.

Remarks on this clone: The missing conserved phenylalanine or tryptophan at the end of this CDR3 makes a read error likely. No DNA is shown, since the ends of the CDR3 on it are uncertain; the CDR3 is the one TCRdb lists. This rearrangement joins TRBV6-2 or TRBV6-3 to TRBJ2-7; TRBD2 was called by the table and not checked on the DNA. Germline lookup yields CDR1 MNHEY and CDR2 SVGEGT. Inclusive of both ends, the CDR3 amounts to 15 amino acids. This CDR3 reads CASSYSLGSGDNAGL.

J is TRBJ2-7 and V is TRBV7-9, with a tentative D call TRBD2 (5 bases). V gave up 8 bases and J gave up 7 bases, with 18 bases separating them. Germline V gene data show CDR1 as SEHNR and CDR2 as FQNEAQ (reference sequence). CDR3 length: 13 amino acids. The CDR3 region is CASLSDSPLEQYF. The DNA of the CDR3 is TGTGCCAGCCTCTCGGACTCCCCTTTGGAGCAGTACTTC.

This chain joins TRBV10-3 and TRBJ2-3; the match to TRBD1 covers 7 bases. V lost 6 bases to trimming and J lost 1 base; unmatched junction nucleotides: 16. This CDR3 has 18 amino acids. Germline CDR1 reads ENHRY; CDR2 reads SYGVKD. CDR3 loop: CAISVTYRDSRRTDTQYF. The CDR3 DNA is TGTGCCATCAGCGTTACCTATAGGGACAGCAGACGCACAGATACGCAGTATTTT.

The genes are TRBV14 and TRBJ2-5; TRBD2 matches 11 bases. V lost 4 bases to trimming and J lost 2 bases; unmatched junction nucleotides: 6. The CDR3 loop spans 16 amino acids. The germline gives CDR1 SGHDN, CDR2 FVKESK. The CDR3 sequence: CASSPLAGGQQETQYF. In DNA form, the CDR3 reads TGTGCCAGCAGCCCTTTAGCGGGAGGGCAACAAGAGACCCAGTACTTC.

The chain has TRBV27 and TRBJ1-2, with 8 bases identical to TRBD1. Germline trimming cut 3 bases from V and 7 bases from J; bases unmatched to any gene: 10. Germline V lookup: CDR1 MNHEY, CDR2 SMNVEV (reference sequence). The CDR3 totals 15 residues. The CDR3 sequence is CASSFLGRGRSGYTF. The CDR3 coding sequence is TGTGCCAGCAGTTTCCTGGGCAGGGGGCGGTCTGGCTACACCTTC.